This paragraph covers one T cell receptor (beta chain) sequence. Its antigen is not known. The donors, nominally healthy at sampling, likely had unrecorded immune exposures. The PCR made use of 60 Vbeta and 13 Jbeta primers. Clones were read by immunoSEQ multiplex PCR, and TCRdb kept only the in-frame ones, dropping some. The data contain tens of thousands of clones, 81% of them singletons. The data were taken from a study of cytomegalovirus exposure and HLA in healthy donors. The overall study: Drawn from HLA-typed donors, roughly 87 million unique TCRs were held in an early data release.

Study-wide findings and caveats: Apart from CMV serostatus, no immune exposure information was available. In vitro checks showed that a few CMV-associated chains really do target CMV antigens.

In germline, CDR1 is SGDLS, CDR2 YYNGEE. V dropped 0 bases and J dropped 6; count of bases not matched to a gene: 11. The CDR3 totals 17 residues. Input material: PBMCs. This chain links TRBV9 with TRBJ1-5; 8 bases are a match to TRBD1. The receptor was isolated from a girl aged 2 to 9 in good health and CMV-seropositive. Here the CDR3 DNA reads TGTGCCAGCAGCGTAGCCCATCCCCAACAGGGGGGTCAGCCCCAGCATTTT. Protein: CASSVAHPQQGGQPQHF.